This T cell receptor (beta chain) was observed in a study of T cells in Graves' hyperthyroidism and ophthalmopathy. Study overall: Peripheral blood specimens were obtained at initial diagnosis, prior to any treatment.

This clonotype was counted many times. Its target is unknown. Not enrolled were patients with uncontrolled infection, other autoimmune disease, pregnancy or lactation. Each 10 ml fresh peripheral blood draw supplied the PBMCs. Amplified TCR beta CDR3 regions derived from RNA transcripts. The primer set for the first-round RT-PCR of the TCR CDR3 was HTBI. TCRdb called the multiplex PCR reads again in MiXCR, with one record for every CDR3 protein. Of about 400,000 distinct CDR3 sequences in the sample, 13% were seen once. Whole-study findings and limits: Also found in blood were most expanded thyroid clonotypes above 0.001.

Germline V CDR1 and CDR2: PRHDT, FYEKMQ (reference sequence). Trimming took off 5 bases at V and 8 bases at J, with 15 bases between the two ends. This CDR3 is built from 13 residues. The sequenced sample consisted of blood. The receptor was isolated from a woman aged 18-29 years with Graves' hyperthyroidism. The rearrangement uses TRBV13 and TRBJ1-2; a weak D match, TRBD1 (6 bases). In nucleotides, the CDR3 is TGTGCCAGCAGCCTACAGGGATCGGGGGGCTACACCTTC. This gives the protein CASSLQGSGGYTF. The variable domain in full, completed from reference TRBV13 and TRBJ1-2, reads AAGVIQSPRHLIKEKRETATLKCYPIPRHDTVYWYQQGPGQDPQFLISFYEKMQSDKGSIPDRFSAQQFSDYHSELNMSSLELGDSALYFCASSLQGSGGYTFGSGTRLTVV.